These T cell receptor beta chains were read from a single sample in a study of blood T cell repertoires in COVID-19. Clones were sequenced by immunoSEQ multiplex PCR, and TCRdb holds only the in-frame ones, with some missing. This table has hundreds of thousands of clones, approximately 84% appearing once. Sequences were obtained from peripheral blood. These TCRs come from a man aged 45-60 years with COVID-19, enrolled during active disease. Each CDR3 is given with its conserved first and last residue. The D gene is left open where the match is weak. Rows may omit the clone size; those that give it use once, few, many or a size class.

d_call clone_size j_call v_call cdr3_aa cdr3_nt
. . TRBJ1-1 TRBV7-2 CANRRGALGEAFF TGTGCCAATAGGCGGGGGGCCTTGGGTGAAGCTTTCTTT
. . TRBJ1-6 TRBV11-2 CASSLGTGHSPLHF TGTGCCAGCAGCTTAGGGACTGGGCATTCACCCCTCCACTTT
. . TRBJ2-5 TRBV2 CASSGQAGTQYF TGTGCCAGCAGTGGCCAGGCGGGGACCCAGTACTTC
TRBD2 . TRBJ2-3 TRBV9 CASSALAGGDTQYF TGTGCCAGCAGCGCCTTAGCGGGAGGAGATACGCAGTATTTT
. . TRBJ1-5 TRBV2 CASLQDSNQPQHF TGTGCCAGCTTACAGGATAGCAATCAGCCCCAGCATTTT
TRBD2 . TRBJ2-1 TRBV7-3 CASSAPSSGPYNEQFF TGTGCCAGCAGCGCCCCTTCTAGCGGGCCCTACAATGAGCAGTTCTTC
TRBD1 . TRBJ1-2 TRBV9 CASSVGGSGGQGYTF TGTGCCAGCAGCGTAGGAGGTTCAGGGGGCCAGGGCTACACCTTC
. . TRBJ2-2 TRBV7-3 CASSVANTGELFF TGTGCCAGCAGCGTCGCGAACACCGGGGAGCTGTTTTTT
. . TRBJ2-5 TRBV6-5 CASTPGVVTETQYF TGTGCCAGCACTCCAGGGGTCGTAACAGAGACCCAGTACTTC
. . TRBJ1-1 TRBV19 CASSIGRINTEAFF TGTGCCAGTAGTATCGGCAGGATCAACACTGAAGCTTTCTTT
. . TRBJ2-5 TRBV5-6 CASSPLASALQETQYF TGTGCCAGCAGCCCCCTAGCCTCCGCTCTCCAAGAGACCCAGTACTTC
TRBD1 . TRBJ2-1 TRBV7-2 CASSLTGQGSYNEQFF TGTGCCAGCAGCTTAACCGGACAGGGCTCCTACAATGAGCAGTTCTTC
. . TRBJ2-7 TRBV5-8 CASSPTDSYEQYF TGTGCCAGCAGCCCGACAGATTCCTACGAGCAGTACTTC
TRBD1 . TRBJ2-7 TRBV7-9 CASSSTGGGEQYF TGTGCCAGCAGCTCGACAGGGGGCGGCGAGCAGTACTTC
TRBD2 . TRBJ2-3 TRBV7-2 CAEASGGSTDTQYF TGTGCCGAGGCTAGCGGGGGAAGCACAGATACGCAGTATTTT
. . TRBJ2-5 TRBV2 CASSVGIPKTQYF TGTGCCAGCAGTGTCGGGATCCCCAAGACCCAGTACTTC
TRBD2 . TRBJ2-3 TRBV5-4 CASSLGLAGSSTDTQYF TGTGCCAGCAGCTTGGGACTAGCGGGGTCTAGCACAGATACGCAGTATTTT
. . TRBJ1-1 TRBV18 CASSPAGGLMNTEAFF TGTGCCAGCTCACCCGCGGGGGGACTTATGAACACTGAAGCTTTCTTT
TRBD2 . TRBJ2-5 TRBV5-1 CASSSDPLGGSRETQYF TGCGCCAGCAGCTCGGACCCCCTGGGCGGGAGTCGGGAGACCCAGTACTTC
. few TRBJ2-3 TRBV29-1 CSAPWGLGKQYF TGCAGCGCACCCTGGGGACTCGGCAAGCAGTATTTT
. . TRBJ1-1 TRBV7-2 CASSLELTGRRTEAFF TGTGCCAGCAGCTTAGAGTTGACGGGGAGGCGGACTGAAGCTTTCTTT
. . TRBJ2-3 TRBV28 CASSPETGLSTDTQYF TGTGCCAGCAGCCCCGAGACAGGTTTAAGCACAGATACGCAGTATTTT
TRBD1 . TRBJ2-5 TRBV28 CASIQGSQETQYF TGTGCCAGCATACAGGGGAGTCAAGAGACCCAGTACTTC
. few TRBJ1-1 TRBV5-4 CASSFGGRAEAFF TGTGCCAGCAGCTTCGGGGGTCGGGCTGAAGCTTTCTTT
. . TRBJ1-5 TRBV18 CASSPVGDQPQHF TGTGCCAGCTCACCAGTGGGAGATCAGCCCCAGCATTTT
TRBD2 once TRBJ2-7 TRBV4-1 CASSQGVAGNYEQYF TGCGCCAGCAGCCAAGGGGTAGCGGGGAACTACGAGCAGTACTTC
. . TRBJ2-7 TRBV6-5 CASRPTGPHYEQYF TGTGCCAGCAGACCAACAGGGCCCCACTACGAGCAGTACTTC
. . TRBJ1-2 TRBV6-6 CASLYSRGYGYTF TGTGCCAGCCTCTATAGTCGGGGCTATGGCTACACCTTC
TRBD2 . TRBJ2-3 TRBV5-1 CASSLETSGGDTQYF TGCGCCAGCAGCTTGGAAACTAGCGGGGGTGATACGCAGTATTTT
. . TRBJ1-5 TRBV6-6 CASSQGQISNQPQHF TGTGCCAGCAGTCAAGGACAGATTAGCAATCAGCCCCAGCATTTT
. . TRBJ1-1 TRBV9 CASSTGLLGTEAFF TGTGCCAGCAGCACAGGGCTCCTTGGCACTGAAGCTTTCTTT
. . TRBJ2-7 TRBV28 CASRPPGNPLEQYF TGTGCCAGCCGTCCCCCGGGAAATCCCCTTGAGCAGTACTTC
TRBD1 . TRBJ2-2 TRBV7-6 CASSYTGAGNTGELFF TGTGCCAGCAGCTACACAGGGGCAGGGAACACCGGGGAGCTGTTTTTT
TRBD1 . TRBJ1-1 TRBV19 CASSIWTGVGNTEAFF TGTGCCAGTAGTATATGGACAGGGGTTGGGAACACTGAAGCTTTCTTT
. . TRBJ1-5 TRBV27 CASRGPGRLSNQPQHF TGTGCCAGCAGGGGGCCAGGTAGGTTGAGCAATCAGCCCCAGCATTTT
TRBD1 . TRBJ2-7 TRBV4-1 CASSHTGQGAYEQYF TGCGCCAGCAGCCACACGGGACAGGGGGCCTACGAGCAGTACTTC
TRBD1 . TRBJ1-2 TRBV10-2 CATKPGQGAQDYGYTF TGCGCCACCAAACCGGGACAGGGGGCGCAGGACTATGGCTACACCTTC